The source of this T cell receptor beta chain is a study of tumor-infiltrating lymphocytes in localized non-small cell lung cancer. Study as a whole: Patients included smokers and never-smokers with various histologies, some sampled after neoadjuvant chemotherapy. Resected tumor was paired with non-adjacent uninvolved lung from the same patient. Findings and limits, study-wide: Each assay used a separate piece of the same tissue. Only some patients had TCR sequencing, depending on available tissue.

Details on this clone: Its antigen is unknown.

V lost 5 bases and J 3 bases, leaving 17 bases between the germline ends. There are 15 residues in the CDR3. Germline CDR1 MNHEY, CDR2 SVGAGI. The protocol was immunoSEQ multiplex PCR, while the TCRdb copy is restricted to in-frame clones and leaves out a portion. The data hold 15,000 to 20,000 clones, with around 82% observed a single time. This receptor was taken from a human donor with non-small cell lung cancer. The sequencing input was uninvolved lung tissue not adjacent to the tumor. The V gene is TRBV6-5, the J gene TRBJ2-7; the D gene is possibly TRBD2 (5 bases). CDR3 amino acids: CASSPGGPKIYEQYF. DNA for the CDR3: TGTGCCAGCAGTCCTGGAGGTCCTAAGATCTACGAGCAGTACTTC.